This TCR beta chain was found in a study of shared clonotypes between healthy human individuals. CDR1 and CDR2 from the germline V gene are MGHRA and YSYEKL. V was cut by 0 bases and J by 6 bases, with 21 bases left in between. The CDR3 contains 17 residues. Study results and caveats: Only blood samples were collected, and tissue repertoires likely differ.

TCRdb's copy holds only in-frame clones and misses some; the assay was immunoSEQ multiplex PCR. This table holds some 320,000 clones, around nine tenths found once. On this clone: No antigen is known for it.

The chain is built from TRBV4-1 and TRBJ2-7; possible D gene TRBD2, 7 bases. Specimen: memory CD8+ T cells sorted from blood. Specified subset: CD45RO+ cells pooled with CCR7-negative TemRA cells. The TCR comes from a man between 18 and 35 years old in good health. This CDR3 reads CASSQEPLRGRVREQYF. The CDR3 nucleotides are TGCGCCAGCAGCCAAGAACCCCTTAGGGGGAGGGTACGCGAGCAGTACTTC.